Presented here are 31 T cell receptor beta chains from one specimen sequenced in a study of blood T cell repertoires in COVID-19. Libraries were prepared by immunoSEQ multiplex PCR; TCRdb keeps only in-frame clonotypes and omits some of them. The repertoire holds some 120,000 clones, with around 78% as singletons. Sequencing was carried out using peripheral blood. These TCRs come from a human donor in a cohort sampled during active COVID-19.

This chain joins TRBV5-4 and TRBJ1-1, with 8 bases matching TRBD1. Germline values: CDR1 SGHNT, CDR2 YYREEE (reference sequence). V was clipped by 4 bases and J by 3 bases; unmatched bases: 8. The CDR3 spans 15 residues. The CDR3 bases are TGTGCCAGCAGCCAGGGACAGGTTTTGGACACTGAAGCTTTCTTT. This encodes CASSQGQVLDTEAFF.

The sample holds a few counts of this clone. Other nucleotide sequences in the sample specify the same CDR3. This chain links TRBV7-8 with TRBJ1-5; D is uncertain. The CDR3 is made up of 14 amino acids. V shed 1 base and J shed 4 bases, with 8 bases lying between them. CDR1 is SGHVS and CDR2 is FQNEAQ in the germline V gene. CDR3 sequence (DNA): TGTGCCAGCAGCTTAGGTACAGCAAATCAGCCCCAGCATTTT. As protein: CASSLGTANQPQHF. Complete variable domain (other parts from reference TRBV7-8 and TRBJ1-5): GAGVSQSPRYKVAKRGQDVALRCDPISGHVSLFWYQQALGQGPEFLTYFQNEAQLDKSGLPSDRFFAERPEGSVSTLKIQRTQQEDSAVYLCASSLGTANQPQHFGDGTRLSIL.

The V gene is TRBV30, the J gene TRBJ1-6; D gene uncertain. In germline, CDR1 is GTSNPN, CDR2 SVGIG (reference sequence). The CDR3 spans 15 residues. V was trimmed by 5 bases and J by 3 bases, leaving 14 bases between them. This chain's CDR3 is CAWPDLPVYNSPLHF. The CDR3 nucleotides are TGTGCCTGGCCGGACTTGCCGGTCTATAATTCACCCCTCCACTTT.

The chain links TRBV2 to TRBJ1-4; D not resolved. The CDR3 contains 14 residues. V was shortened by 3 bases and J by 7 bases, with 12 bases between the two germline ends. The germline V gene has CDR1 SNHLY and CDR2 FYNNEI. The CDR3 is CASSERSPPEKLFF. The CDR3 nucleotides read TGTGCCAGCAGTGAGAGGTCCCCCCCTGAAAAACTGTTTTTT.

This chain links TRBV30 with TRBJ2-5, with TRBD2 as a possible D gene (6 bases). Germline values: CDR1 GTSNPN, CDR2 SVGIG (reference sequence). Trimming took 6 bases from V and 2 from J, leaving 13 bases between them. The CDR3 is 13 residues long. The DNA of the CDR3 is TGTGCCTGCGGGGACTCGGGGCAAGAGACCCAGTACTTC. This codes for CACGDSGQETQYF.

The chain links TRBV7-9 to TRBJ2-2; 8 bases align to TRBD1. The V gene's germline CDR1 is SEHNR and CDR2 FQNEAQ (reference sequence). Germline trimming cut 3 bases from V and 5 bases from J; bases unmatched to any gene: 8. This CDR3 comprises 16 residues. The CDR3 reads CASSFGQGFSTGELFF. The CDR3 DNA is TGTGCCAGCAGCTTCGGACAGGGTTTCTCGACCGGGGAGCTGTTTTTT.

The CDR3 sequence is CASSKLRGYTEAFF. For the CDR3, the DNA is TGTGCCAGCTCTAAGCTCAGGGGGTACACTGAAGCTTTCTTT. The J gene is TRBJ1-1, the V gene TRBV6-5, with TRBD1 identical over 7 bases. The trim removed 8 bases at V and 3 bases at J, leaving 9 bases unmatched. From germline, CDR1 is MNHEY and CDR2 SVGAGI. This CDR3 contains 14 residues.

The chain combines TRBV5-4 with TRBJ1-5; D not resolved. From germline, CDR1 is SGHNT and CDR2 YYREEE (reference sequence). The CDR3 has 13 residues. Trimming shortened V by 0 bases and J by 8 bases, and 9 bases separated the two germline ends. The CDR3 nucleotides are TGTGCCAGCAGCTTGGGCCTTGAGGAGCCCCAGCATTTT. Translated, it gives CASSLGLEEPQHF.

The gene calls are TRBV2 and TRBJ2-3, with 11 nucleotides matching TRBD2. Germline trimming cut 8 bases from V and 4 bases from J; bases unmatched to any gene: 17. This CDR3 is 18 amino acids long. Germline assignment: CDR1 SNHLY and CDR2 FYNNEI. In nucleotides, the CDR3 is TGTGCCAGCGTTACCACGGCTAGCGGGGGGTCTTCCCCAGATACGCAGTATTTT. Translation gives CASVTTASGGSSPDTQYF.

The V gene is TRBV3-1 (or the pseudogene TRBV3-2), the J gene TRBJ2-1, with 9 bases matching TRBD1. The germline V gene encodes CDR1 LGHDT and CDR2 YNNKEL (reference sequence). V was clipped by 1 base and J by 6 bases; unmatched bases: 4. The CDR3 has 15 residues. The CDR3 DNA is TGTGCCAGCAGCCAAGTAATGGGACAGGGCAATGAGCAGTTCTTC. This translates into CASSQVMGQGNEQFF.

The chain employs TRBV4-1 and TRBJ2-3, with 9 nucleotides matching TRBD2. Germline assignment: CDR1 MGHRA and CDR2 YSYEKL. CDR3 length: 13 amino acids. The trim removed 0 bases at V and 11 bases at J, leaving 3 bases unmatched. The CDR3 is CASSQDLSGGQYF. The CDR3 nucleotides are TGCGCCAGCAGCCAAGATCTTAGCGGGGGGCAGTATTTT.

The chain couples TRBV2 to TRBJ2-1; possibly TRBD1 for D (6 bases). CDR3 length equals 13 residues. Germline CDR1 and CDR2: SNHLY and FYNNEI. The germline V and J ends were trimmed by 9 bases and 10 bases, with 19 bases remaining between them. CDR3 protein: CASLGGSSREQFF. In DNA, the CDR3 is TGTGCCAGTCTAGGGGGAAGCTCAAGGGAGCAGTTCTTC.

The chain links TRBV9 to TRBJ2-1, with D perhaps matching TRBD2 (7 bases). CDR3 length: 19 amino acids. Trimming shortened V by 3 bases and J by 8 bases, and 30 bases separated the two germline ends. Germline values: CDR1 SGDLS, CDR2 YYNGEE. CDR3 nucleotides: TGTGCCAGCAGCGCCCTGGGAGGGGGTGGCAGGGGAGCCAGCCATGAGCAGTTCTTC. Residues: CASSALGGGGRGASHEQFF.

The CDR3 DNA reads TGCGCCAGCAGCTTGTCAGGGGCAGGCAATCAGCCCCAGCATTTT. The encoded protein is CASSLSGAGNQPQHF. The chain carries TRBV5-1 and TRBJ1-5; D possibly corresponds to TRBD1 (6 bases). Trimming took 1 base from V and 2 from J, leaving 10 bases between them. Per the germline V gene, CDR1 is SGHRS and CDR2 is YFSETQ. This CDR3 spans 15 amino acids.

This chain connects TRBV5-1 to TRBJ2-1; TRBD1 might be the D (6 bases). V shed 2 bases and J shed 4 bases, with 10 bases lying between them. Germline V gives CDR1 SGHRS, CDR2 YFSETQ. The CDR3 is 14 amino acids. DNA of the CDR3: TGCGCCAGCAGCTTTGGGGGCAGGTACAATGAGCAGTTCTTC. Protein product: CASSFGGRYNEQFF.

This clone was seen at least ten times. V gene TRBV2 combines with J gene TRBJ1-5, with 10 bases identical to TRBD1. CDR3 size: 17 residues. The V gene end was trimmed by 2 bases and the J gene end by 7 bases; junction bases not matched to a gene: 11. Looked up from germline, CDR1 is SNHLY and CDR2 is FYNNEI. The CDR3 region has the DNA TGTGCCAGCAGTGAACAGGGGACAGGGGCAAGACGGCAGCCCCAGCATTTT. Protein product: CASSEQGTGARRQPQHF.

This clone was found a few times. The chain carries TRBV30 and TRBJ1-1; a possible D gene is TRBD1 (5 bases). Germline-derived CDR1 and CDR2 are GTSNPN and SVGIG (reference sequence). V gave up 3 bases and J gave up 5 bases, with 19 bases separating them. This CDR3 region has 15 residues. The CDR3 region has the DNA TGTGCCTGGAGGGACAATCTGGGTGGAGGGACTGAAGCTTTCTTT. Its protein product is CAWRDNLGGGTEAFF.

The V and J genes are TRBV30 and TRBJ1-1; D might be TRBD1 (5 bases). The CDR3 spans 15 residues. Per the germline V gene, CDR1 is GTSNPN and CDR2 is SVGIG (reference sequence). V shed 3 bases and J shed 3 bases, with 17 bases lying between them. The DNA of the CDR3 is TGTGCCTGGAGCGCAGGTCGGGGGTTGGACACTGAAGCTTTCTTT. Translated: CAWSAGRGLDTEAFF.

In this sample, this clone turned up a few times. This sequence joins TRBV4-1 and TRBJ2-7; 9 nucleotides match TRBD1. The CDR3 covers 14 residues. Germline CDR1 is MGHRA and CDR2 is YSYEKL. V lost 4 bases, J lost 2 bases, and 3 bases stayed unmatched. The CDR3 region has the DNA TGCGCCAGCAGCCTGGGACAGGGCCCCTACGAGCAGTACTTC. Its translation is CASSLGQGPYEQYF.

The chain links TRBV5-4 to TRBJ2-7, with 7 positions matching TRBD1. The ends lost 1 base at V and 6 bases at J; junction bases unmatched: 4. CDR1 is SGHNT and CDR2 is YYREEE in the germline V gene (reference sequence). There are 13 residues in the CDR3. Here the CDR3 reads CASSLPTGIEQYF. In DNA form, the CDR3 reads TGTGCCAGCAGCTTGCCGACAGGGATCGAGCAGTACTTC.

The genes are TRBV24-1 and TRBJ1-2; no firm D call. V was clipped by 4 bases and J by 7 bases, with 9 bases between them. The CDR3 length is 12 residues. Per germline, CDR1 KGHDR and CDR2 SFDVKD. The CDR3 spells CATSESGSGYTF. DNA for the CDR3: TGTGCCACCAGTGAGTCTGGTAGTGGCTACACCTTC.

Written as DNA, the CDR3 is TGTGCCAGCTTGGAGGGCTGGGCAGATACGCAGTATTTT. Translating gives CASLEGWADTQYF. This chain connects TRBV5-6 to TRBJ2-3, with D perhaps matching TRBD2 (6 bases). Germline CDR1 and CDR2: SGHDT and YYEEEE. This CDR3 spans 13 amino acids. V was clipped by 7 bases and J by 4 bases, with 13 bases between them.

This chain uses TRBV11-2 with TRBJ2-7, with D hard to call. Trimming took 1 base from V and 3 from J, leaving 10 bases between them. Looked up from germline, CDR1 is SGHAT and CDR2 is FQNNGV. CDR3 length equals 14 residues. CDR3 amino acids: CASSLGLGFYEQYF. The CDR3 nucleotides are TGTGCCAGCAGCTTAGGTCTAGGTTTCTACGAGCAGTACTTC.

V gene TRBV19 combines with J gene TRBJ2-2, with 13 nucleotides matching TRBD2. Germline trimming cut 5 bases from V and 2 bases from J; bases unmatched to any gene: 8. The CDR3 spans 18 residues. CDR1 and CDR2 from the germline V gene are LNHDA and SQIVND (reference sequence). CDR3 sequence reads: CASSALGLAGTNTGELFF. The CDR3 DNA sequence: TGTGCCAGTAGTGCCCTGGGACTAGCGGGGACCAACACCGGGGAGCTGTTTTTT.

The chain links TRBV5-4 to TRBJ2-7; 7 nucleotides align to TRBD1. V shed 0 bases, J shed 4 bases, and the junction held 7 bases outside the gene matches. The germline CDR1 and CDR2 sequences are SGHNT and YYREEE (reference sequence). CDR3 length: 15 residues. The CDR3 is CASSLGQGEMYEQYF. The CDR3 bases are TGTGCCAGCAGCTTGGGTCAGGGGGAAATGTACGAGCAGTACTTC.

The V and J genes are TRBV9 and TRBJ1-6, with D tentatively TRBD1 (5 bases). Germline-derived CDR1 and CDR2 are SGDLS and YYNGEE. V lost 3 bases and J 10 bases, leaving 23 bases between the germline ends. The CDR3 runs 17 residues. The CDR3 nucleotides are TGTGCCAGCAGCGCCAAGGCAGGGTTTGGTCTGGGGTCACCCCTCCACTTT. Amino acid sequence: CASSAKAGFGLGSPLHF.

J is TRBJ1-2 and V is TRBV5-6, with 7 bases aligning to TRBD1. The V gene end was trimmed by 4 bases and the J gene end by 2 bases; junction bases not matched to a gene: 8. Germline CDR1 and CDR2: SGHDT and YYEEEE. The CDR3 covers 15 residues. The DNA for the CDR3 is TGTGCCAGCAGCCCCGGTCCAGGGGGAAACTATGGCTACACCTTC. Protein: CASSPGPGGNYGYTF.

This chain uses TRBV19 with TRBJ1-5; D unresolved. CDR3 size: 17 residues. The V gene lost 9 bases and the J gene lost 7 bases, with 28 bases spanning the gap. Germline V gene lookup returns CDR1 LNHDA and CDR2 SQIVND (reference sequence). The CDR3 nucleotides read TGTGCCAGCAAAAACCTCGGTGGAGGTGAAGGTGGACAGCCCCAGCATTTT. It yields the protein CASKNLGGGEGGQPQHF.

In its sample, this clone was seen a few times. This chain connects TRBV5-5 to TRBJ1-2, with a weak D call TRBD1 (5 bases). The germline V gene encodes CDR1 SGHKS and CDR2 YYEKEE (reference sequence). This CDR3 region has 12 residues. V lost 0 bases and J lost 8, with 8 bases in between. The CDR3 spells CASSLEEGGYTF. CDR3 DNA: TGTGCCAGCAGCTTGGAGGAGGGGGGCTACACCTTC.

This chain uses TRBV30 with TRBJ1-1; the D is unclear. CDR1 is GTSNPN, CDR2 SVGIG, per germline (reference sequence). The CDR3 is made up of 12 amino acids. The CDR3 nucleotides read TGTGCGGGTCGTGAGAGGAGGGCTGAAGCTTTCTTT. Its translation is CAGRERRAEAFF. The entire variable domain, with the rest obtained from reference TRBV30 and TRBJ1-1, is as follows: SQTIHQWPATLVQPVGSPLSLECTVEGTSNPNLYWYRQAAGRGLQLLFYSVGIGQISSEVPQNLSASRPQDRQFILSSKKLLLSDSGFYLCAGRERRAEAFFGQGTRLTVV.

The chain couples TRBV24-1 to TRBJ2-7; 10 bases map to TRBD1. J was trimmed by 2 bases and V by 6 bases; bases with no gene match: 3. Germline V CDR1 and CDR2: KGHDR, SFDVKD. CDR3 length equals 14 residues. The CDR3 is CATSRGQGAYEQYF. The CDR3, as DNA: TGTGCCACCAGTCGAGGACAGGGGGCCTACGAGCAGTACTTC.